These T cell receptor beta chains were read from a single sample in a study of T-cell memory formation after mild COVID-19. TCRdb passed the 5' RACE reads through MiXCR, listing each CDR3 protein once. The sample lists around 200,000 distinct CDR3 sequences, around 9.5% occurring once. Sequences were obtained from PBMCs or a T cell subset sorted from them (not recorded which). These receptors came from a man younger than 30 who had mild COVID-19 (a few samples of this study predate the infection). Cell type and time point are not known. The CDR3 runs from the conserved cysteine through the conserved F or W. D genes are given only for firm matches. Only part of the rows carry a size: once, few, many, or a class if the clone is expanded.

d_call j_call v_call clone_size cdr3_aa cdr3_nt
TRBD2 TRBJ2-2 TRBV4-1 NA CASRQNLAGAYTGELFF TGCGCCAGCAGGCAAAATTTAGCGGGGGCCTACACCGGGGAGCTGTTTTTT
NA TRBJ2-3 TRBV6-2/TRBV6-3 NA CASRDRDMGTDTQYF TGTGCCAGCAGAGACCGGGACATGGGAACAGATACGCAGTATTTT
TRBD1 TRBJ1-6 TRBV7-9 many CASSLRQGNTSPLHF TGTGCCAGCAGCTTACGACAGGGTAATACTTCACCCCTCCACTTT
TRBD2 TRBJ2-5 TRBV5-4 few CASSWSLSGGPLRETQYF TGTGCCAGCAGCTGGAGTCTTAGCGGGGGGCCCCTCCGGGAGACCCAGTACTTC
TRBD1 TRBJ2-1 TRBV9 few CASSGLATGGGEQFF TGTGCCAGCAGCGGTCTTGCTACAGGGGGTGGTGAGCAGTTCTTC
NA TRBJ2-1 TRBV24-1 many CATSDLPRGDYNEQFF TGTGCCACCAGTGATTTGCCGCGCGGGGACTACAATGAGCAGTTCTTC
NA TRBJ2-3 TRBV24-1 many CATGGRSSPLTQYF TGTGCCACCGGGGGCCGGAGCAGTCCACTAACGCAGTATTTT
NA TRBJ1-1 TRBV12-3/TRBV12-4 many CASSFGQGLVNTEAFF TGTGCCAGCAGTTTCGGTCAGGGATTGGTGAACACTGAAGCTTTCTTT
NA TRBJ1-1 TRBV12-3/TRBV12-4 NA CASSHGTWNTEAFF TGTGCCAGCAGTCACGGGACGTGGAACACTGAAGCTTTCTTT
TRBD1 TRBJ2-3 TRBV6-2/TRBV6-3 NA CASSYRWTGRGITDTQYF TGTGCCAGCAGTTACCGATGGACAGGTCGGGGAATCACAGATACGCAGTATTTT
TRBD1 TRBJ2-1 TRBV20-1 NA CSATGDRAVNEQFF TGCAGTGCTACCGGGGACAGGGCGGTAAATGAGCAGTTCTTC
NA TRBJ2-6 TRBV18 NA CATLRDSGANVLTF TGTGCCACTCTACGGGACTCTGGGGCCAACGTCCTGACTTTC